The rows below give T cell receptor beta chains drawn from one sample of a study of cytomegalovirus exposure and HLA in healthy donors. The data were produced by immunoSEQ multiplex PCR, yet TCRdb's version contains in-frame clones alone and is incomplete. The repertoire has 200,000 or so clones, 70% to 85% of them found once; the top ten carry 0.098%. Sequencing was carried out using PBMCs. The receptor source for this set is a boy aged 2 to 10 in good health and CMV-seronegative. Both conserved end residues are part of each CDR3. The D gene is left open where the match is weak. For some rows the clone size is stated as once, few or many, or as a class when expanded; others skip it.

V gene: TRBV9; D gene: TRBD2; clone size: -; J gene: TRBJ2-5; CDR3 protein: CASSTGLAGAPFKETQYF; CDR3 DNA: TGTGCCAGCAGCACGGGACTAGCGGGGGCACCTTTCAAAGAGACTCAGTACTTC
V gene: TRBV2; D gene: TRBD2; clone size: -; J gene: TRBJ2-7; CDR3 protein: CASSRGGTYEQYF; CDR3 DNA: TGTGCCAGCAGTCGGGGGGGCACCTACGAGCAGTACTTC
V gene: TRBV5-1; D gene: -; clone size: -; J gene: TRBJ1-2; CDR3 protein: CASSLSKPQGSYTF; CDR3 DNA: TGCGCCAGCAGCCTTTCCAAGCCTCAGGGAAGCTACACCTTC
V gene: TRBV7-9; D gene: TRBD2; clone size: -; J gene: TRBJ2-5; CDR3 protein: CASSRKAGTQETQYF; CDR3 DNA: TGTGCCAGCAGCCGTAAAGCGGGGACCCAAGAGACCCAGTACTTC
V gene: TRBV25-1; D gene: TRBD2; clone size: -; J gene: TRBJ2-7; CDR3 protein: CASSEGGLAGPEQYF; CDR3 DNA: TGTGCCAGCAGTGAAGGGGGACTAGCGGGGCCCGAGCAGTACTTC
V gene: TRBV7-9; D gene: -; clone size: -; J gene: TRBJ2-1; CDR3 protein: CASSLSSGEQFF; CDR3 DNA: TGTGCCAGCAGCTTATCGAGCGGCGAGCAGTTCTTC
V gene: TRBV6-6; D gene: -; clone size: -; J gene: TRBJ1-2; CDR3 protein: CASSSAGGLYGYTF; CDR3 DNA: TGTGCCAGCAGTTCCGCGGGAGGTCTCTATGGCTACACCTTC
V gene: TRBV4-2; D gene: TRBD2; clone size: -; J gene: TRBJ2-3; CDR3 protein: CASSTQTSGGGADTQYF; CDR3 DNA: TGTGCCAGCAGCACTCAGACTAGCGGGGGCGGTGCAGATACGCAGTATTTT
V gene: TRBV4-2; D gene: TRBD2; clone size: -; J gene: TRBJ2-1; CDR3 protein: CASSQGAGAGGSYNEQFF; CDR3 DNA: TGTGCCAGCAGCCAGGGCGCAGGGGCGGGGGGATCGTACAATGAGCAGTTCTTC
V gene: TRBV23-1; D gene: TRBD1; clone size: -; J gene: TRBJ2-1; CDR3 protein: CAGSQGQPYNEQFF; CDR3 DNA: TGCGCCGGCAGTCAGGGACAGCCTTACAATGAGCAGTTCTTC
V gene: TRBV9; D gene: -; clone size: -; J gene: TRBJ1-1; CDR3 protein: CASSVVGAGNTEAFF; CDR3 DNA: TGTGCCAGCAGCGTAGTGGGGGCAGGGAACACTGAAGCTTTCTTT
V gene: TRBV19; D gene: TRBD1; clone size: -; J gene: TRBJ2-1; CDR3 protein: CATEDRANEQFF; CDR3 DNA: TGTGCCACCGAGGACAGGGCCAATGAGCAGTTCTTC
V gene: TRBV7-6; D gene: TRBD2; clone size: -; J gene: TRBJ2-1; CDR3 protein: CASSLVAGDGGEQFF; CDR3 DNA: TGTGCCAGCAGCTTAGTTGCGGGGGACGGGGGGGAGCAGTTCTTC
V gene: TRBV6-6; D gene: TRBD2; clone size: -; J gene: TRBJ2-3; CDR3 protein: CASRPLAGGGTDTQYF; CDR3 DNA: TGTGCCAGCAGACCTCTAGCGGGGGGCGGCACAGATACGCAGTATTTT
V gene: TRBV10-3; D gene: TRBD1; clone size: -; J gene: TRBJ2-7; CDR3 protein: CAISESGTGASYEQYF; CDR3 DNA: TGTGCCATCAGTGAATCCGGGACAGGGGCGTCCTACGAGCAGTACTTC
V gene: TRBV19; D gene: TRBD2; clone size: -; J gene: TRBJ2-1; CDR3 protein: CASTPFLTSGGRNEQFF; CDR3 DNA: TGTGCCAGTACCCCTTTCCTGACTAGCGGGGGGAGGAATGAGCAGTTCTTC
V gene: TRBV4-1; D gene: -; clone size: -; J gene: TRBJ1-6; CDR3 protein: CASSQGKVIGAMFNSPLHF; CDR3 DNA: TGCGCCAGCAGCCAAGGGAAGGTCATAGGGGCTATGTTCAATTCACCCCTCCACTTT
V gene: TRBV6-1; D gene: TRBD1; clone size: -; J gene: TRBJ1-2; CDR3 protein: CASSDPGQGDGYTF; CDR3 DNA: TGTGCCAGCAGTGACCCGGGACAGGGAGATGGCTACACCTTC
V gene: TRBV7-9; D gene: -; clone size: -; J gene: TRBJ1-1; CDR3 protein: CASSPGTFPRSF; CDR3 DNA: TGTGCCAGCAGCCCCGGGACTTTTCCCAGATCGTTT
V gene: TRBV5-1; D gene: -; clone size: few; J gene: TRBJ1-2; CDR3 protein: CASSLGAGLDYGYTF; CDR3 DNA: TGCGCCAGCAGCTTGGGGGCGGGGCTCGACTATGGCTACACCTTC
V gene: TRBV7-3; D gene: TRBD1; clone size: once; J gene: TRBJ1-1; CDR3 protein: CASSRDRVTEAFF; CDR3 DNA: TGTGCCAGCAGCCGGGACAGGGTAACTGAAGCTTTCTTT
V gene: TRBV7-9; D gene: -; clone size: -; J gene: TRBJ1-3; CDR3 protein: CSSSRRREDRGNTIYF; CDR3 DNA: TGTTCCAGCAGCCGTCGACGGGAGGACCGAGGAAACACCATATATTTT
V gene: TRBV6-6; D gene: -; clone size: -; J gene: TRBJ1-1; CDR3 protein: CASSSTRANTEAFF; CDR3 DNA: TGTGCCAGCAGTTCCACCAGGGCAAACACTGAAGCTTTCTTT
V gene: TRBV19; D gene: -; clone size: -; J gene: TRBJ1-3; CDR3 protein: CASTPTVSGNTIYF; CDR3 DNA: TGTGCCAGTACCCCGACAGTCTCTGGAAACACCATATATTTT
V gene: TRBV27; D gene: TRBD2; clone size: -; J gene: TRBJ2-1; CDR3 protein: CASSSTSGAYNEQFF; CDR3 DNA: TGTGCCAGCAGCTCTACTAGCGGAGCCTACAATGAGCAGTTCTTC
V gene: TRBV19; D gene: TRBD2; clone size: -; J gene: TRBJ2-4; CDR3 protein: CATQGRGLAERNIQYF; CDR3 DNA: TGTGCCACCCAGGGGAGGGGACTAGCGGAACGAAACATTCAGTACTTC
V gene: TRBV5-4; D gene: -; clone size: -; J gene: TRBJ2-7; CDR3 protein: CASTFWNSPTYEQYF; CDR3 DNA: TGTGCCAGCACCTTCTGGAACAGTCCAACCTACGAGCAGTACTTC
V gene: TRBV19; D gene: TRBD2; clone size: -; J gene: TRBJ2-3; CDR3 protein: CASSYTSADTDTQYF; CDR3 DNA: TGTGCCAGTAGTTATACTAGCGCAGACACAGATACGCAGTATTTT
V gene: TRBV13; D gene: -; clone size: few; J gene: TRBJ1-5; CDR3 protein: CASRRGFGPQHF; CDR3 DNA: TGTGCCAGCAGGCGGGGGTTTGGGCCCCAGCATTTT
V gene: TRBV10-2; D gene: TRBD2; clone size: few; J gene: TRBJ2-4; CDR3 protein: CASSESLGLAGRGRDIQYF; CDR3 DNA: TGCGCCAGCAGTGAGTCCTTAGGACTAGCGGGGCGAGGTAGGGACATTCAGTACTTC
V gene: TRBV6-6; D gene: -; clone size: once; J gene: TRBJ1-6; CDR3 protein: CASSYERSSYNSPLHF; CDR3 DNA: TGTGCCAGCAGTTACGAAAGGAGCTCCTATAATTCACCCCTCCACTTT
V gene: TRBV7-9; D gene: TRBD1; clone size: -; J gene: TRBJ2-1; CDR3 protein: CASSSGQINEQFF; CDR3 DNA: TGTGCCAGCAGCTCGGGACAGATCAATGAGCAGTTCTTC
V gene: TRBV12-1; D gene: -; clone size: -; J gene: TRBJ2-7; CDR3 protein: CASSFSYSTYEQYF; CDR3 DNA: TGTGCCAGCAGCTTTTCATACAGTACCTACGAGCAGTACTTC
V gene: TRBV4-1; D gene: TRBD2; clone size: -; J gene: TRBJ2-3; CDR3 protein: CASSQDLAGATGGTDTQYF; CDR3 DNA: TGCGCCAGCAGCCAAGACCTAGCGGGGGCCACCGGGGGGACAGATACGCAGTATTTT
V gene: TRBV7-9; D gene: -; clone size: few; J gene: TRBJ2-3; CDR3 protein: CASSLIADTQYF; CDR3 DNA: TGTGCCAGCAGCTTGATAGCAGATACGCAGTATTTT
V gene: TRBV25-1; D gene: -; clone size: -; J gene: TRBJ2-7; CDR3 protein: CASSRGNYEQYF; CDR3 DNA: TGTGCCAGCAGCCGGGGGAACTACGAGCAGTACTTC
V gene: TRBV6-5; D gene: TRBD1; clone size: -; J gene: TRBJ2-4; CDR3 protein: CASSYPGGQGVF; CDR3 DNA: TGTGCCAGCAGTTACCCCGGAGGACAGGGGGTCTTC
V gene: TRBV7-2; D gene: -; clone size: -; J gene: TRBJ2-7; CDR3 protein: CASSLGAQGQYF; CDR3 DNA: TGTGCCAGCAGCTTAGGGGCACAGGGGCAGTACTTC
V gene: TRBV10-2; D gene: -; clone size: once; J gene: TRBJ1-1; CDR3 protein: CASSESNSEAFF; CDR3 DNA: TGCGCCAGCAGTGAGTCGAACAGTGAAGCTTTCTTT
V gene: TRBV13; D gene: TRBD2; clone size: -; J gene: TRBJ2-3; CDR3 protein: CASSHTSGRTDTQYF; CDR3 DNA: TGTGCCAGCAGCCATACTAGCGGGCGCACAGATACGCAGTATTTT
V gene: TRBV5-1; D gene: -; clone size: -; J gene: TRBJ1-1; CDR3 protein: CASSLDGGPATEAFF; CDR3 DNA: TGCGCCAGCAGCTTGGACGGGGGGCCGGCCACTGAAGCTTTCTTT
V gene: TRBV10-3; D gene: TRBD2; clone size: -; J gene: TRBJ2-2; CDR3 protein: CAISERSGGSNTGELFF; CDR3 DNA: TGTGCCATCAGTGAGAGGAGCGGGGGGTCGAACACCGGGGAGCTGTTTTTT
V gene: TRBV7-2; D gene: TRBD1; clone size: -; J gene: TRBJ2-5; CDR3 protein: CASSLGTGVETQYF; CDR3 DNA: TGTGCCAGCAGCCTCGGGACAGGGGTAGAGACCCAGTACTTC
V gene: TRBV11-1; D gene: -; clone size: -; J gene: TRBJ1-1; CDR3 protein: CASSLVGAGTEAFF; CDR3 DNA: TGTGCCAGCAGCTTAGTTGGGGCCGGTACTGAAGCTTTCTTT
V gene: TRBV4-2; D gene: -; clone size: once; J gene: TRBJ2-5; CDR3 protein: CASSQELVQDPPETQYF; CDR3 DNA: TGTGCCAGCAGCCAAGAGCTGGTACAGGACCCACCAGAGACCCAGTACTTC
V gene: TRBV7-2; D gene: -; clone size: -; J gene: TRBJ2-3; CDR3 protein: CASSSGTDTQYF; CDR3 DNA: TGTGCCAGCAGCTCGGGGACAGATACGCAGTATTTT
V gene: TRBV7-2; D gene: -; clone size: -; J gene: TRBJ1-1; CDR3 protein: CASSLGEWNTEAFF; CDR3 DNA: TGTGCCAGCAGCTTAGGGGAGTGGAACACTGAAGCTTTCTTT
V gene: TRBV4-2; D gene: TRBD2; clone size: -; J gene: TRBJ2-1; CDR3 protein: CASSPGGGGTYNEQFF; CDR3 DNA: TGTGCCAGCAGCCCGGGCGGGGGGGGAACCTACAATGAGCAGTTCTTC
V gene: TRBV9; D gene: -; clone size: -; J gene: TRBJ1-2; CDR3 protein: CASSPEGWTVVSFYGYTF; CDR3 DNA: TGTGCCAGCAGCCCAGAGGGGTGGACAGTCGTCAGTTTCTATGGCTACACCTTC
V gene: TRBV6-5; D gene: TRBD1; clone size: -; J gene: TRBJ1-6; CDR3 protein: CASSYAGQGGSPLHF; CDR3 DNA: TGTGCCAGCAGTTACGCCGGACAGGGAGGGTCACCCCTCCACTTT
V gene: TRBV4-3; D gene: -; clone size: -; J gene: TRBJ1-2; CDR3 protein: CASSQDEGVRSYTF; CDR3 DNA: TGCGCCAGCAGCCAAGATGAGGGTGTGAGAAGCTACACCTTC
V gene: TRBV7-3; D gene: -; clone size: -; J gene: TRBJ2-2; CDR3 protein: CASRAGWAGELFF; CDR3 DNA: TGTGCCAGCAGGGCGGGGTGGGCCGGGGAGCTGTTTTTT
V gene: TRBV5-3; D gene: TRBD2; clone size: -; J gene: TRBJ2-1; CDR3 protein: CAGFRRTSGGSSDHEQFF; CDR3 DNA: TGTGCCGGCTTTCGGAGGACTAGCGGGGGTTCCTCGGACCATGAGCAGTTCTTC
V gene: TRBV27; D gene: TRBD1; clone size: few; J gene: TRBJ1-2; CDR3 protein: CASSLSGTGRSNYGYTF; CDR3 DNA: TGTGCCAGCAGTTTATCCGGGACAGGGAGATCCAACTATGGCTACACCTTC